Below are 29 T cell receptor beta chains sequenced from a single sample in a study of control samples from healthy donors and cancer patients. Only in-frame clones appear in the TCRdb table, and some are missing; sequencing was by immunoSEQ multiplex PCR. The sample lists approximately 170,000 clones; 88% were seen once. The sample comprised blood. All receptors derive from a woman aged 25 to 45 in good health.

The chain carries TRBV5-8 and TRBJ2-2, with TRBD2 matching 11 bases. Germline CDR1 reads SGHTS; CDR2 reads YDEGEE. The CDR3 totals 17 residues. V lost 4 bases and J lost 3; bases outside the gene matches: 8. The CDR3, as DNA: TGTGCCAGCAGCCTAGATCTAGCGGGAGGACACACCGGGGAGCTGTTTTTT. Encoded protein: CASSLDLAGGHTGELFF.

The CDR3 coding sequence is TGTGCTAGTGGTTTGGGGGGGAACACTGAAGCTTTCTTT. Translation gives CASGLGGNTEAFF. The chain recombines TRBV12-5 with TRBJ1-1, with D unclear. Trimming removed 1 base at V and 1 base at J, with 4 bases between. Germline values: CDR1 LGHNT, CDR2 FRNRAP. The CDR3 runs 13 residues.

J is TRBJ1-1 and V is TRBV6-5, with D perhaps TRBD1 (6 bases). The germline V gene encodes CDR1 MNHEY and CDR2 SVGAGI. V was trimmed by 5 bases and J by 1 base, leaving 14 bases between them. The CDR3 sequence is 15 residues long. In nucleotides, the CDR3 is TGTGCCAGCAGTCAGGAGGACAGACGGAACACTGAAGCTTTCTTT. As protein: CASSQEDRRNTEAFF.

The chain uses TRBV29-1 and TRBJ1-1; D might be TRBD1 (5 bases). The germline V gene has CDR1 SQVTM and CDR2 ANQGSEA. CDR3 length: 12 amino acids. The germline V and J ends were trimmed by 4 bases and 1 base, with 7 bases remaining between them. The CDR3 nucleotides are TGCAGCGTTGCTGGGGCGAACACTGAAGCTTTCTTT. Translation gives CSVAGANTEAFF.

This chain links TRBV19 with TRBJ1-5; 11 positions match TRBD1. The CDR3 totals 18 residues. Germline V lookup: CDR1 LNHDA, CDR2 SQIVND (reference sequence). The V and J ends lost 3 bases and 3 bases, in that order; junction bases with no gene match: 10. Here the CDR3 reads CASSIRSGQGVDNQPQHF. CDR3 bases: TGTGCCAGTAGTATTCGCTCGGGACAGGGGGTTGACAATCAGCCCCAGCATTTT.

The V call is TRBV19, the J call TRBJ2-6; D remains ambiguous. The germline V gene has CDR1 LNHDA and CDR2 SQIVND (reference sequence). The germline V and J ends were trimmed by 3 bases and 0 bases, with 6 bases remaining between them. The CDR3 has 15 amino acids. CDR3 DNA: TGTGCCAGTAGTATCGGCGGCTCTGGGGCCAACGTCCTGACTTTC. Amino acid sequence: CASSIGGSGANVLTF.

V usage is TRBV7-9 and J usage is TRBJ1-2, with D perhaps TRBD1 (6 bases). The V end lost 4 bases, the J end lost 4 bases, and 10 bases lay between the germline ends. CDR3 size: 13 residues. The germline V gene has CDR1 SEHNR and CDR2 FQNEAQ (reference sequence). The CDR3 nucleotides read TGTGCCAGCAGCTCCGGGACACCCTATGGCTACACCTTC. Amino acid sequence: CASSSGTPYGYTF.

This chain uses TRBV28 with TRBJ2-1, with TRBD2 identical over 7 bases. The CDR3 has 14 amino acids. Germline lookup yields CDR1 MDHEN and CDR2 SYDVKM. V shed 7 bases and J 4 bases; nucleotides not matched to a gene: 7. CDR3 protein: CASISREGYNEQFF. Written as DNA, the CDR3 is TGTGCCAGCATCTCCAGGGAGGGGTACAATGAGCAGTTCTTC. The entire variable domain, with the rest obtained from reference TRBV28 and TRBJ2-1, is as follows: DVKVTQSSRYLVKRTGEKVFLECVQDMDHENMFWYRQDPGLGLRLIYFSYDVKMKEKGDIPEGYSVSREKKERFSLILESASTNQTSMYLCASISREGYNEQFFGPGTRLTVL.

This clone has only one observation. The rearrangement joins TRBV3-1 (or the pseudogene TRBV3-2) to TRBJ2-5; D unresolved. CDR1 is LGHDT, CDR2 YNNKEL, per germline (reference sequence). The germline V and J ends were trimmed by 1 base and 4 bases, with 13 bases remaining between them. The CDR3 covers 15 residues. This CDR3 is CASSQGNAETETQYF. The CDR3 DNA reads TGTGCCAGCAGCCAAGGAAACGCGGAGACAGAGACCCAGTACTTC.

This chain connects TRBV3-1 (or the pseudogene TRBV3-2) to TRBJ1-1, with TRBD1 matching 7 bases. CDR1 and CDR2 from the germline V gene are LGHDT and YNNKEL (reference sequence). This CDR3 is built from 15 residues. The V and J ends lost 3 bases and 1 base, in that order; junction bases with no gene match: 5. The CDR3 DNA reads as TGTGCCAGCAGCCATTGGGACAGATCGAACACTGAAGCTTTCTTT. It is translated as CASSHWDRSNTEAFF.

J is TRBJ1-5 and V is TRBV4-1, with D hard to call. The V gene lost 1 base and the J gene lost 2 bases, with 12 bases spanning the gap. Germline lookup yields CDR1 MGHRA and CDR2 YSYEKL. This CDR3 has 16 amino acids. The CDR3 DNA reads as TGCGCCAGCAGCCAAGGGTCAATCGGGGGCAATCAGCCCCAGCATTTT. This translates into CASSQGSIGGNQPQHF.

The chain uses TRBV4-1 and TRBJ1-2; no clear D. Between the trimmed V and J ends, which lost 1 base and 3 bases, there was a span of 9 bases. Germline V lookup: CDR1 MGHRA, CDR2 YSYEKL. The CDR3 is 14 residues long. Here the CDR3 reads CASSQVAVDYGYTF. The DNA of the CDR3 is TGCGCCAGCAGCCAAGTGGCAGTCGACTATGGCTACACCTTC.

CDR3 bases: TGTGCCATATGGCAGGGGGCCACCTACGAGCAGTACTTC. This codes for CAIWQGATYEQYF. The J gene is TRBJ2-7, the V gene TRBV28, with 8 positions matching TRBD1. The CDR3 is made up of 13 amino acids. The V gene end was trimmed by 10 bases and the J gene end by 2 bases; junction bases not matched to a gene: 7. Germline V lookup: CDR1 MDHEN, CDR2 SYDVKM.

This clone was counted only a few times. The V gene is TRBV7-9, the J gene TRBJ2-3, with 11 bases identical to TRBD1. The CDR3 runs to 17 residues. Trimming removed 1 base from V and 6 bases from J; junction bases left unmatched: 9. The V gene's germline CDR1 is SEHNR and CDR2 FQNEAQ (reference sequence). The CDR3 coding sequence is TGTGCCAGCAGCTTAGGGACAGGGGGCCCCAACGGGGATACGCAGTATTTT. Encoded protein: CASSLGTGGPNGDTQYF.

CDR3 bases: TGCGCCAGCAGTCAAGGTTCCCTTGACAGGGGCTACGAGCAGTACGTC. The encoded protein is CASSQGSLDRGYEQYV. The gene calls are TRBV23-1 and TRBJ2-7; 8 bases are shared with TRBD1. TRBV23-1 is an ORF for which the function is uncertain. Losses at the gene ends were 2 bases for V and 3 bases for J; bases not matched to a gene: 9. This CDR3 region has 16 residues.

V and J are TRBV24-1 and TRBJ2-3, with D perhaps TRBD1 or TRBD2 (5 bases each). V shed 5 bases and J shed 6 bases, with 14 bases lying between them. CDR1 is KGHDR and CDR2 is SFDVKD in the germline V gene. The CDR3 length is 14 residues. CDR3 sequence (DNA): TGTGCCACCAGTGCTGGGGACCCGTGGGATACGCAGTATTTT. It translates to CATSAGDPWDTQYF.

The V call is TRBV18, the J call TRBJ2-2; D ambiguous. The CDR3 is 12 amino acids. The germline V gene has CDR1 KGHSH and CDR2 LQKENI. V was shortened by 2 bases and J by 8 bases, with 6 bases between the two germline ends. The CDR3 reads CASSPVPGELFF. In nucleotides, the CDR3 is TGTGCCAGCTCACCAGTACCTGGGGAGCTGTTTTTT.

The V and J genes are TRBV5-5 and TRBJ1-2; D is perhaps TRBD1 (6 bases). The CDR3 has 13 residues. V dropped 5 bases and J dropped 7 bases, with 15 bases sitting between them. Germline CDR1 SGHKS, CDR2 YYEKEE (reference sequence). CDR3 nucleotide sequence: TGTGCCAGCAGGAAGGAGGGGGGAAGTGGCTACACCTTC. Translating it yields CASRKEGGSGYTF.

V usage is TRBV4-1 and J usage is TRBJ1-2; unclear D gene. Germline values: CDR1 MGHRA, CDR2 YSYEKL. Trimming shortened V by 0 bases and J by 0 bases, and 8 bases separated the two germline ends. CDR3 length: 15 residues. CDR3: CASSQETDPNYGYTF. The DNA for the CDR3 is TGCGCCAGCAGCCAAGAAACAGATCCTAACTATGGCTACACCTTC.

The chain is built from TRBV18 and TRBJ1-1; no clear D gene. The length of the CDR3 is 13 residues. Trimming took off 3 bases at V and 0 bases at J, with 5 bases between the two ends. The germline gives CDR1 KGHSH, CDR2 LQKENI. As DNA, the CDR3 is TGTGCCAGCTCACCCCTGATGAACACTGAAGCTTTCTTT. Protein: CASSPLMNTEAFF.

The DNA for the CDR3 is TGCAGCGCGGGAGGGGGTTGGCCCGGGGAGCTGTTTTTT. Protein product: CSAGGGWPGELFF. The rearrangement joins TRBV29-1 to TRBJ2-2, with 8 nucleotides matching TRBD2. The V gene end was trimmed by 7 bases and the J gene end by 6 bases; junction bases not matched to a gene: 7. The CDR3 extends over 13 amino acids. Looked up from germline, CDR1 is SQVTM and CDR2 is ANQGSEA.

This clone occurred many times. V and J are TRBV6-4 and TRBJ2-6, with D uncertain. This CDR3 has 13 residues. Germline V lookup: CDR1 MRHNA, CDR2 SNTAGT. Trimming took off 0 bases at V and 4 bases at J, with 1 base between the two ends. The CDR3 loop reads CASSDSGANVLTF. CDR3 nucleotides: TGTGCCAGCAGTGACTCGGGGGCCAACGTCCTGACTTTC.

This clone was found a few times. V is TRBV11-2 and J is TRBJ2-7, with 9 bases matching TRBD2. Germline V lookup: CDR1 SGHAT, CDR2 FQNNGV. V lost 5 bases and J lost 6; bases outside the gene matches: 17. The CDR3 spans 17 residues. For the CDR3, the DNA is TGTGCCAGCAGCCAGGGAGGGGGGCTAGCGGGGACTTCCGAGCAGTACTTC. This codes for CASSQGGGLAGTSEQYF.

The V and J genes are TRBV5-4 and TRBJ2-5; 10 bases map to TRBD2. Trimming at V came to 4 bases and at J to 3 bases, leaving 3 bases not matched to a gene. Germline-derived CDR1 and CDR2 are SGHNT and YYREEE (reference sequence). The CDR3 is 14 residues long. This chain's CDR3 is CASSTLAGEETQYF. The CDR3 nucleotides are TGTGCCAGCAGCACCCTAGCGGGAGAAGAGACCCAGTACTTC.

This chain connects TRBV7-8 to TRBJ1-1; possibly TRBD1 for D (6 bases). The CDR3 sequence is 14 residues long. Trimming pared 7 bases from V and 3 bases from J, leaving 15 bases between. The V gene's germline CDR1 is SGHVS and CDR2 FQNEAQ. The CDR3 spells CASTIRGGDTEAFF. The CDR3 DNA sequence: TGTGCCAGCACCATTAGGGGGGGGGACACTGAAGCTTTCTTT.

The rearrangement links TRBV27 to TRBJ2-7; D is possibly TRBD1 or TRBD2 (5 bases each). There are 15 residues in the CDR3. CDR1 MNHEY and CDR2 SMNVEV come from the germline V gene (reference sequence). Trimming shortened V by 7 bases and J by 3 bases, and 19 bases separated the two germline ends. This CDR3 is CASTKNRDGIYEQYV. The CDR3 DNA follows: TGTGCCAGCACCAAGAACCGGGACGGTATCTACGAGCAGTACGTC.

The gene calls are TRBV19 and TRBJ1-1; D ambiguous. V was clipped by 2 bases and J by 1 base, with 8 bases between them. In germline, CDR1 is LNHDA, CDR2 SQIVND (reference sequence). The CDR3 runs to 14 residues. CDR3 protein: CASSILGGNTEAFF. The CDR3 nucleotides read TGTGCCAGTAGTATACTGGGAGGGAACACTGAAGCTTTCTTT.

V usage is TRBV5-1 and J usage is TRBJ2-7; the D is unclear. CDR3 size: 12 residues. The germline V gene has CDR1 SGHRS and CDR2 YFSETQ. Trimming left V 0 bases short and J 5 bases short, with 6 bases between. For the CDR3, the DNA is TGCGCCAGCAGCTTGGTGGGTCACGAGCAGTACTTC. Its protein is CASSLVGHEQYF. The whole variable domain, filled in from reference TRBV5-1 and TRBJ2-7, reads KAGVTQTPRYLIKTRGQQVTLSCSPISGHRSVSWYQQTPGQGLQFLFEYFSETQRNKGNFPGRFSGRQFSNSRSEMNVSTLELGDSALYLCASSLVGHEQYFGPGTRLTVT.

The chain uses TRBV29-1 and TRBJ1-1, with no clear D. CDR1 SQVTM and CDR2 ANQGSEA come from the germline V gene. This CDR3 has 13 amino acids. Trimming cost V 4 bases and J 4 bases, with 13 bases left between them. The CDR3 bases are TGCAGCGTTGGGGCAGGTTTTTTCACTGAAGCTTTCTTT. It codes for CSVGAGFFTEAFF.